This T cell receptor beta chain is from a study of cytomegalovirus exposure and HLA in healthy donors. There are 14 residues in the CDR3. The germline CDR1 and CDR2 sequences are MNHNS and SASEGT. Trimming pared 2 bases from V and 4 bases from J, leaving 10 bases between. Notes on this clone: The antigen is not known.

Primers for the PCR totalled 60 Vbeta and 13 Jbeta. Produced via immunoSEQ multiplex PCR; TCRdb's table is partial and in-frame only. The data hold about 110,000 clones, with 74% observed a single time. Overall study results and limits: For most subjects, TCR beta sequences were reported to predict HLA-A and HLA-B alleles with accuracy. Immune exposure was documented only through CMV serostatus. Sequencing artifact likely explains a cluster of highly shared sequence variants. As a later analysis showed, a missense DCLRE1C variant was linked to trimming of TCR beta V- and J-genes.

The chain uses TRBV6-1 and TRBJ2-3, with no clear D. The sequenced sample consisted of PBMCs. The sequence came from a woman in her 40s in good health and CMV-seropositive. For the CDR3, the DNA is TGTGCCAGCAGTGAATATTATGGGCCAGATACGCAGTATTTT. Its translation is CASSEYYGPDTQYF.